This entry lists 17 T cell receptor beta chains sequenced from one sample in a study of blood T cell repertoires in COVID-19. Using immunoSEQ multiplex PCR, the repertoire was profiled, and TCRdb retains in-frame clones only, with some absent. In the table there are roughly 18,000 clones, approximately 91% of which are singletons. Sequenced: peripheral blood. Receptors were obtained from a human donor in a cohort sampled during active COVID-19.

This chain uses TRBV5-4 with TRBJ2-7; the D gene is possibly TRBD1 (5 bases). Germline lookup yields CDR1 SGHNT and CDR2 YYREEE (reference sequence). V lost 4 bases to trimming and J lost 0 bases, with 11 bases between them. CDR3 length: 14 amino acids. The CDR3 protein is CASSGGHSSYEQYF. The CDR3 coding sequence is TGTGCCAGCAGCGGTGGACACTCCTCCTACGAGCAGTACTTC. Supplemented by reference TRBV5-4 and TRBJ2-7, the full variable domain reads ETGVTQSPTHLIKTRGQQVTLRCSSQSGHNTVSWYQQALGQGPQFIFQYYREEENGRGNFPPRFSGLQFPNYSSELNVNALELDDSALYLCASSGGHSSYEQYFGPGTRLTVT.

This clone has only one observation. This chain links TRBV2 with TRBJ1-2; TRBD1 agrees at 7 bases. The V segment lost 1 base and the J segment 4 bases; nucleotides outside the gene matches: 9. The CDR3 has 16 amino acids. In germline, CDR1 is SNHLY, CDR2 FYNNEI. CDR3 protein: CASSEERTGAGYGYTF. Here the CDR3 DNA reads TGTGCCAGCAGTGAAGAAAGAACAGGGGCAGGCTATGGCTACACCTTC.

V is TRBV7-2 and J is TRBJ2-5, with TRBD1 matching over 7 bases. Losses at the gene ends were 5 bases for V and 5 bases for J; bases not matched to a gene: 8. There are 14 residues in the CDR3. Germline CDR1 and CDR2: SGHTA and FQGNSA. The CDR3 spells CASSGRDSGETQYF. The CDR3 nucleotides read TGTGCCAGCAGCGGCCGGGACAGTGGGGAGACCCAGTACTTC.

This chain links TRBV2 with TRBJ2-7, with TRBD2 identical over 13 bases. The ends lost 7 bases at V and 4 bases at J; junction bases unmatched: 4. The germline V gene encodes CDR1 SNHLY and CDR2 FYNNEI. The CDR3 is made up of 14 amino acids. The CDR3 here is CASNVLAGGYEQYF. In DNA, the CDR3 is TGTGCCAGCAACGTACTAGCGGGGGGGTACGAGCAGTACTTC.

The CDR3 nucleotides read TGTGCCTGGAGCAAACAGGGCACTGAAGCTTTCTTT. It codes for CAWSKQGTEAFF. The J gene is TRBJ1-1, the V gene TRBV30; D may be TRBD1 (6 bases). Germline V gene data show CDR1 as GTSNPN and CDR2 as SVGIG (reference sequence). This CDR3 has 12 amino acids. Deletions cut 3 bases from V and 4 bases from J, with 9 bases between.

The chain links TRBV5-1 to TRBJ2-5; 11 nucleotides line up with TRBD2. The CDR3 is 15 amino acids. J lost 2 bases, V lost 4 bases, and 4 bases had no gene match. The germline gives CDR1 SGHRS, CDR2 YFSETQ. The CDR3 sequence is CASSPRLAGQETQYF. The CDR3 DNA sequence: TGCGCCAGCAGCCCGCGACTAGCGGGGCAAGAGACCCAGTACTTC.

The genes are TRBV7-3 and TRBJ2-2, with TRBD2 identical over 10 bases. CDR3 length equals 16 residues. Germline loops: CDR1 SGHTA, CDR2 FQGTGA. With 5 bases clipped from V and 7 bases from J, the junction kept 10 bases outside the gene matches. This CDR3 is CASSPFLAGVGGELFF. The CDR3 nucleotides are TGTGCCAGCAGCCCTTTCCTAGCGGGAGTCGGCGGGGAGCTGTTTTTT.

This sequence joins TRBV18 and TRBJ1-6, with TRBD1 matching over 9 bases. The CDR3 extends over 16 amino acids. J gave up 5 bases and V 8 bases, and 10 bases lay outside the gene matches. In germline, CDR1 is KGHSH, CDR2 LQKENI. This chain's CDR3 is CASSFKTGGNNSPLHF. CDR3 DNA: TGTGCCAGCAGTTTCAAGACAGGGGGTAATAATTCACCCCTCCACTTT. The full variable domain, rest sourced from reference TRBV18 and TRBJ1-6, is NAGVMQNPRHLVRRRGQEARLRCSPMKGHSHVYWYRQLPEEGLKFMVYLQKENIIDESGMPKERFSAEFPKEGPSILRIQQVVRGDSAAYFCASSFKTGGNNSPLHFGNGTRLTVT.

The V gene is TRBV18, the J gene TRBJ2-7; weak D call: TRBD2 (5 bases). Germline CDR1 is KGHSH and CDR2 is LQKENI. The CDR3 is made up of 12 amino acids. V lost 4 bases and J lost 7, with 11 bases in between. The CDR3 sequence is CASSLPPGEQYF. Written as DNA, the CDR3 is TGTGCCAGCTCACTCCCCCCGGGGGAGCAGTACTTC.

In DNA, the CDR3 is TGTGCCAGCAGTTTACGTAGACTAGCGGGAGCAGGAGAGACCCAGTACTTC. As protein: CASSLRRLAGAGETQYF. The chain joins TRBV27 to TRBJ2-5, with 12 positions matching TRBD2. V shed 2 bases and J 4 bases; nucleotides not matched to a gene: 8. The CDR3 contains 17 residues. Germline values: CDR1 MNHEY, CDR2 SMNVEV (reference sequence).

The V gene is TRBV7-3, the J gene TRBJ1-3; no clear D gene. This CDR3 is built from 15 residues. V was cut by 2 bases and J by 0 bases, with 8 bases left in between. CDR1 SGHTA and CDR2 FQGTGA come from the germline V gene. CDR3 bases: TGTGCCAGCAGCTTAGACGGGAGCTCTGGAAACACCATATATTTT. It is translated as CASSLDGSSGNTIYF.

The chain is built from TRBV7-2 and TRBJ2-5; D may be TRBD2 (5 bases). V was clipped by 8 bases and J by 1 base, with 11 bases between them. CDR1 and CDR2 from the germline V gene are SGHTA and FQGNSA. The length of the CDR3 is 13 residues. CDR3 bases: TGTGCCAGCTTGCGCGGGCGCCAAGAGACCCAGTACTTC. It specifies CASLRGRQETQYF.

V and J are TRBV5-1 and TRBJ2-3, with TRBD1 matching over 7 bases. The V and J ends lost 3 bases and 2 bases, in that order; junction bases with no gene match: 9. The CDR3 extends over 16 amino acids. Per the germline V gene, CDR1 is SGHRS and CDR2 is YFSETQ. The CDR3 DNA is TGCGCCAGCAGCTCGGCGCCAGGGGGTCACACAGATACGCAGTATTTT. This translates into CASSSAPGGHTDTQYF.

The CDR3 nucleotides are TGCGCCAGCAGTGAGTCGAAGGCGGGGAGCACTGAAGCTTTCTTT. Translation: CASSESKAGSTEAFF. The V call is TRBV10-1, the J call TRBJ1-1; D gene unclear. V was pared by 0 bases and J by 4 bases, with 12 bases between. The germline gives CDR1 WNHNN, CDR2 SYGVQD (reference sequence). The CDR3 sequence is 15 residues long.

V is TRBV7-9 and J is TRBJ1-1, with 9 bases lining up with TRBD1. CDR1 SEHNR and CDR2 FQNEAQ come from the germline V gene (reference sequence). This CDR3 is 14 amino acids long. With 4 bases clipped from V and 9 bases from J, the junction kept 9 bases outside the gene matches. The CDR3 sequence is CASSWDRVGPKAFF. DNA for the CDR3: TGTGCCAGCAGCTGGGACAGGGTGGGGCCCAAAGCTTTCTTT.

J is TRBJ2-4 and V is TRBV23-1, with a tentative D call TRBD1 (5 bases). TRBV23-1 is annotated as an ORF whose role is uncertain. The CDR3 contains 16 residues. V was trimmed by 2 bases and J by 0 bases, leaving 11 bases between them. Here the CDR3 reads CASSQGIDRAKNIQYF. The DNA for the CDR3 is TGCGCCAGCAGTCAAGGGATCGACAGAGCCAAAAACATTCAGTACTTC.

The chain has TRBV5-4 and TRBJ2-7, with TRBD2 matching over 7 bases. The germline gives CDR1 SGHNT, CDR2 YYREEE (reference sequence). The J segment lost 0 bases and the V segment lost 2 bases, leaving 2 bases of the junction unmatched. CDR3 length: 14 residues. CDR3 region: CASSFGGYSYEQYF. CDR3 in DNA: TGTGCCAGCAGCTTCGGGGGGTACTCCTACGAGCAGTACTTC.